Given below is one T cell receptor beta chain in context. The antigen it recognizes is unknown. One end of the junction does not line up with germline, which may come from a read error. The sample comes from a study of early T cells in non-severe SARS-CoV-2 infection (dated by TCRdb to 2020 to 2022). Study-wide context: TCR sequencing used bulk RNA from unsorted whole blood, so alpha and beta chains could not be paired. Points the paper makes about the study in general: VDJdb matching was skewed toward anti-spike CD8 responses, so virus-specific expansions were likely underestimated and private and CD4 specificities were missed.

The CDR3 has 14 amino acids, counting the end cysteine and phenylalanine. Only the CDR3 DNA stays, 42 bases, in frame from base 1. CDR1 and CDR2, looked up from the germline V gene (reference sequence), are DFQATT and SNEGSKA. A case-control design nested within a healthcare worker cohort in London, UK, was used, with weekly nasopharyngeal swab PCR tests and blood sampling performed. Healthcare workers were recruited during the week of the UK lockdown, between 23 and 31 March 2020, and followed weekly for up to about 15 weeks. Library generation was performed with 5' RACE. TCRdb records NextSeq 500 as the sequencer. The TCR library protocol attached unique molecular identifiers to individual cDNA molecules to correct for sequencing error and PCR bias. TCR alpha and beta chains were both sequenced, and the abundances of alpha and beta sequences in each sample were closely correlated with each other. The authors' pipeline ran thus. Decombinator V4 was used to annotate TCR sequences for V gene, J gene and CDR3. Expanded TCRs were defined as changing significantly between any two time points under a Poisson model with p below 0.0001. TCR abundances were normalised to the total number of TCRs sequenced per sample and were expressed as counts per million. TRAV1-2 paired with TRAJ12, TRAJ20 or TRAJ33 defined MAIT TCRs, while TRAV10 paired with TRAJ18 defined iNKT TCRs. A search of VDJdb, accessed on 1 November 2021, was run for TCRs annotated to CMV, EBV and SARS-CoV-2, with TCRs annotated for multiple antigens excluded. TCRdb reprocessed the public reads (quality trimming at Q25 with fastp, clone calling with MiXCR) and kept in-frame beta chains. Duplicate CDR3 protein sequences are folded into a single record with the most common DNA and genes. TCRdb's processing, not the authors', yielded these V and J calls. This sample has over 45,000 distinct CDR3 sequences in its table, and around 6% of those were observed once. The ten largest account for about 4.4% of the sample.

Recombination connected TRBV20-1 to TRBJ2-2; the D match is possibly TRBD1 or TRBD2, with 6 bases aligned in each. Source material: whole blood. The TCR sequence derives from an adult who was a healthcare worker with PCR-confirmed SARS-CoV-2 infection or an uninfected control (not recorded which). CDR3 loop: CSARGGGGTGELFF. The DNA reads TGCAGTGCCAGAGGCGGAGGGGGCACCGGGGAGCTGTTTTTT.